The 2 T cell receptor beta chains below all came from one sample that was sequenced in a study of CD8+CD57+ T cells in acquired aplastic anemia. The template used for profiling TCR beta VDJ and CDR3 was genomic DNA. TCRdb used MiXCR to reprocess the reads, holding one entry per CDR3 protein. The table lists 50,000 to 65,000 distinct CDR3 sequences, about 56% of them singletons. In patients chosen for sequencing, flow cytometry had shown CD8+CD57+ cell expansion. The sequenced sample consisted of sorted CD4+, CD8+, or CD8+CD57+ T cells (not recorded which) from PBMCs. The receptors originated from a human donor with aplastic anemia.

The V call is TRBV2, the J call TRBJ2-7; possible D gene TRBD2, 6 bases. The last part of the DNA fits TRBJ2-1 better; the J call may be wrong. The CDR3 runs to 14 residues. CDR1 is SNHLY and CDR2 is FYNNEI in the germline V gene. This CDR3 is CASSGQGLSYEQFF. CDR3 coding DNA: TGTGCCAGCAGTGGCCAGGGACTTTCCTACGAGCAGTTCTTC.

The rearrangement uses TRBV3-1 and TRBJ2-4; D gene uncertain. Trimming left V 0 bases short and J 3 bases short, with 12 bases between. Germline CDR1 LGHDT, CDR2 YNNKEL (reference sequence). The CDR3 is 16 amino acids. CDR3: CASSQERYRGKNIQYF. DNA of the CDR3: TGTGCCAGCAGCCAAGAGAGGTACAGAGGCAAAAACATTCAGTACTTC.